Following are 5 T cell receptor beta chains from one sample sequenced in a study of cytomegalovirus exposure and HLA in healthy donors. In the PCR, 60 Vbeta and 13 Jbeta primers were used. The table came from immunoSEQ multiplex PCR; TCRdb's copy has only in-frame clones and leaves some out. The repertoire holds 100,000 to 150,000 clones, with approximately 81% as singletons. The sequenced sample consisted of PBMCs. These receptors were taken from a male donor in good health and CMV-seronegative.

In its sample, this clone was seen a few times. The CDR3 loop reads CASSPSPGQVNEKLFF. CDR3 nucleotides: TGTGCCAGCAGCCCTTCGCCGGGACAGGTTAATGAAAAACTGTTTTTT. The genes are TRBV7-2 and TRBJ1-4, with 8 bases matching TRBD1. In germline, CDR1 is SGHTA, CDR2 FQGNSA. After removal of 5 bases from V and 4 bases from J, the junction contained 9 bases not matched to a gene. The CDR3 extends over 16 amino acids.

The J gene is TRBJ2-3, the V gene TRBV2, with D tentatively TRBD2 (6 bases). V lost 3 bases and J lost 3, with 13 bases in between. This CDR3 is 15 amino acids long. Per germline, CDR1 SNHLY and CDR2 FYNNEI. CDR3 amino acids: CASSDRGFSTDTQYF. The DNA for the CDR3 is TGTGCCAGCAGTGACCGGGGGTTTAGTACAGATACGCAGTATTTT.

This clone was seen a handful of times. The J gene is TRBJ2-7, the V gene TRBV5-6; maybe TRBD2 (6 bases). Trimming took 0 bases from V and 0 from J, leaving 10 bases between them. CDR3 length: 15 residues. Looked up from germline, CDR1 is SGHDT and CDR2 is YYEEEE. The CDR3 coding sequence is TGTGCCAGCAGCTTGGGGGGGGTATTCTCCTACGAGCAGTACTTC. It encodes CASSLGGVFSYEQYF.

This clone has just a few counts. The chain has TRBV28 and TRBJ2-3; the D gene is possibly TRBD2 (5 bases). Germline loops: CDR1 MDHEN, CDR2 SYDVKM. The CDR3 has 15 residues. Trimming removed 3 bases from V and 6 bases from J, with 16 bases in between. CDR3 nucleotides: TGTGCCAGCAGTTTTGAGGGCCCCGGGTCGGATACGCAGTATTTT. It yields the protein CASSFEGPGSDTQYF.

The CDR3 loop is CASSQGTSGRYEQYF. CDR3 DNA sequence: TGCGCCAGCAGCCAGGGGACTAGCGGGAGATACGAGCAGTACTTC. The gene calls are TRBV4-3 and TRBJ2-5, with TRBD2 matching 14 bases. The better agreement between TRBJ2-7 and the DNA end casts doubt on the J call. CDR3 length equals 15 residues. Germline CDR1 and CDR2: LGHNA and YSLEER.